The entry that follows covers one T cell receptor (beta chain) sequence. The sample belongs to a study of OX40 agonist ivuxolimab in advanced cancers. TCRdb's table, derived via immunoSEQ multiplex PCR, lists solely in-frame clones and lacks some. The table includes about 22,000 clones, approximately 85% detected once. The clonotype originates from an adult with an advanced solid tumor such as melanoma, head and neck, liver or kidney cancer. The source material was CD4+ or CD8+ T cells sorted from blood, sampled in a trial of the OX40 agonist ivuxolimab.

This chain's CDR3 is CASSFAGTSGGEYQETQYF. In DNA, the CDR3 is TGTGCCAGCAGCTTCGCCGGGACTAGCGGGGGAGAGTACCAAGAGACCCAGTACTTC. This chain connects TRBV5-4 to TRBJ2-5, with 14 bases matching TRBD2. The trim removed 2 bases at V and 0 bases at J, leaving 9 bases unmatched. The CDR3 consists of 19 residues. The germline V gene encodes CDR1 SGHNT and CDR2 YYREEE (reference sequence).